Presented here are 25 T cell receptor beta chains from one specimen sequenced in a study of PD-L1 blockade in urothelial cancer. Here immunoSEQ multiplex PCR was the method, and the copy in TCRdb shows in-frame clones only, minus some. The sample contains some 74,000 clones, around 81% of which appear only once. Stated time point: pretreatment peripheral blood. Source: PBMCs, taken around atezolizumab (anti-PD-L1) treatment. These receptors originate from a man aged 35-49 years with urothelial cancer.

The chain couples TRBV5-4 to TRBJ2-3; tentatively, D is TRBD2 (5 bases). Germline CDR1 and CDR2: SGHNT and YYREEE (reference sequence). The CDR3 loop spans 15 amino acids. Between the trimmed V and J ends, which lost 0 bases and 0 bases, there was a span of 8 bases. In DNA, the CDR3 is TGTGCCAGCAGCTTGGTTCGGGGTAGCACAGATACGCAGTATTTT. It encodes CASSLVRGSTDTQYF.

Ten or more counts support this clone. The genes are TRBV12-5 and TRBJ1-1; D gene ambiguous. Germline V CDR1 and CDR2: LGHNT, FRNRAP. V was trimmed by 8 bases and J by 2 bases, leaving 9 bases between them. The CDR3 loop spans 12 amino acids. The CDR3 DNA follows: TGTGCTAGTCGCGGGGATAACACTGAAGCTTTCTTT. The encoded protein is CASRGDNTEAFF.

In its sample, this clone was seen a few times. The V and J genes are TRBV30 and TRBJ1-2, with D maybe TRBD1 (5 bases). Germline CDR1 is GTSNPN and CDR2 is SVGIG (reference sequence). With 1 base removed from V and 8 bases from J, the gap between germline ends came to 8 bases. This CDR3 has 11 amino acids. The CDR3 bases are TGTGCCTGGAGTGCCCGACAGGGCTACACCTTC. Protein sequence: CAWSARQGYTF.

The J gene is TRBJ2-7, the V gene TRBV11-2; 7 bases align to TRBD1. The junction had 7 bases not matched to a gene; V was cut back by 5 bases and J by 0 bases. Germline V CDR1 and CDR2: SGHAT, FQNNGV. The CDR3 loop spans 15 amino acids. Here the CDR3 reads CASSTSGTDSYEQYF. CDR3 nucleotides: TGTGCCAGCAGCACATCCGGGACAGACTCCTACGAGCAGTACTTC.

The J gene is TRBJ2-3, the V gene TRBV5-4; D possibly corresponds to TRBD1 (5 bases). This CDR3 has 16 amino acids. Per the germline V gene, CDR1 is SGHNT and CDR2 is YYREEE (reference sequence). V gave up 6 bases and J gave up 1 base, with 18 bases separating them. The CDR3: CASTSGAETGTDTQYF. The CDR3 DNA is TGTGCCAGCACGTCTGGGGCGGAAACTGGCACAGATACGCAGTATTTT.

The rearrangement uses TRBV7-8 and TRBJ1-2; tentative D call: TRBD1 (6 bases). The V gene's germline CDR1 is SGHVS and CDR2 FQNEAQ. Trimming removed 5 bases from V and 0 bases from J, with 22 bases in between. The CDR3 has 18 amino acids. CDR3 amino acids: CASSPRGGGAAPNYGYTF. The CDR3 bases are TGTGCCAGCAGCCCCCGAGGAGGGGGGGCCGCCCCTAACTATGGCTACACCTTC.

This clone was observed once. The chain uses TRBV2 and TRBJ1-2, with 10 bases that match TRBD1. The CDR3 sequence is 13 residues long. Trimming took 5 bases from V and 11 from J; bases not matched to a gene: 8. CDR1 and CDR2 (germline): SNHLY, FYNNEI. The CDR3 DNA sequence: TGTGCCAGCAGTTCCGGGACAGGGGACTTTTACACCTTC. Translation: CASSSGTGDFYTF.

The V and J genes are TRBV7-9 and TRBJ2-3; 7 bases fit TRBD2. Germline CDR1 is SEHNR and CDR2 is FQNEAQ (reference sequence). The CDR3 spans 16 residues. The V and J ends lost 1 base and 4 bases, in that order; junction bases with no gene match: 8. The CDR3 here is CASSLGAGAYADTQYF. CDR3 in DNA: TGTGCCAGCAGCTTAGGGGCGGGAGCGTATGCAGATACGCAGTATTTT.

The chain carries TRBV29-1 and TRBJ2-1; perhaps TRBD1 as D (6 bases). The length of the CDR3 is 13 residues. Germline V gene lookup returns CDR1 SQVTM and CDR2 ANQGSEA. The V end was cut by 7 bases, the J end by 5 bases, with 15 bases between. In DNA form, the CDR3 reads TGCAGCGGGGGGCAGGGGACAAACAATGAGCAGTTCTTC. Its protein is CSGGQGTNNEQFF.

The chain is built from TRBV5-3 and TRBJ2-7; TRBD2 agrees at 7 bases. TRBV5-3 is placed among ORFs of uncertain function. The length of the CDR3 is 19 residues. V lost 0 bases, J lost 2 bases, and 17 bases stayed unmatched. The CDR3 bases are TGTGCCAGAAGCTTGGGTACCCCGGAGGCGGGAGACCTCACCTACGAGCAGTACTTC. It translates to CARSLGTPEAGDLTYEQYF.

The V gene is TRBV30, the J gene TRBJ2-1; 12 bases map to TRBD2. Germline V gene sequence: CDR1 GTSNPN, CDR2 SVGIG (reference sequence). The CDR3 runs 14 residues. Trimming at V came to 3 bases and at J to 7 bases, leaving 4 bases not matched to a gene. For the CDR3, the DNA is TGTGCCTGGAGCCGGACTAGCGGGACTAATGAGCAGTTCTTC. The encoded protein is CAWSRTSGTNEQFF.

This clone turned up a few times. V and J are TRBV7-9 and TRBJ1-3; unclear D gene. With 3 bases removed from V and 9 bases from J, the gap between germline ends came to 3 bases. The CDR3 is made up of 10 amino acids. Germline CDR1 reads SEHNR; CDR2 reads FQNEAQ (reference sequence). The CDR3 protein is CASSFGTIYF. The CDR3 DNA sequence: TGTGCCAGCAGCTTCGGCACCATATATTTT.

V and J are TRBV14 and TRBJ2-7; TRBD1 agrees at 7 bases. Germline assignment: CDR1 SGHDN and CDR2 FVKESK. Trimming at V came to 5 bases and at J to 0 bases, leaving 4 bases not matched to a gene. The CDR3 has 14 amino acids. CDR3 nucleotides: TGTGCCAGCAGCGGTACAGGGGTCTCCTACGAGCAGTACTTC. Its protein is CASSGTGVSYEQYF. Combining the CDR3 with reference TRBV14 and TRBJ2-7 gives the whole variable domain EAGVTQFPSHSVIEKGQTVTLRCDPISGHDNLYWYRRVMGKEIKFLLHFVKESKQDESGMPNNRFLAERTGGTYSTLKVQPAELEDSGVYFCASSGTGVSYEQYFGPGTRLTVT.

The gene calls are TRBV6-5 and TRBJ1-1; D unclear. CDR3 length: 14 amino acids. CDR1 is MNHEY and CDR2 is SVGAGI in the germline V gene. The V end was cut by 2 bases, the J end by 4 bases, with 11 bases between. CDR3: CASSYGIRGTEAFF. Written as DNA, the CDR3 is TGTGCCAGCAGTTACGGCATTCGGGGCACTGAAGCTTTCTTT.

The chain links TRBV7-2 to TRBJ1-1, with 7 bases identical to TRBD1. Germline V gene sequence: CDR1 SGHTA, CDR2 FQGNSA. The V gene end was trimmed by 5 bases and the J gene end by 4 bases; junction bases not matched to a gene: 10. The CDR3 runs to 15 residues. The CDR3 coding sequence is TGTGCCAGCAGCATTACAACAGGGGTGAGCACTGAAGCTTTCTTT. Translated: CASSITTGVSTEAFF. Drawing the rest from reference TRBV7-2 and TRBJ1-1, the complete variable domain is GAGVSQSPSNKVTEKGKDVELRCDPISGHTALYWYRQSLGQGLEFLIYFQGNSAPDKSGLPSDRFSAERTGGSVSTLTIQRTQQEDSAVYLCASSITTGVSTEAFFGQGTRLTVV.

This clone was found a few times. V usage is TRBV5-1 and J usage is TRBJ1-2, with a tentative D call TRBD1 (5 bases). CDR3 length equals 11 residues. The V gene's germline CDR1 is SGHRS and CDR2 YFSETQ. The V end lost 4 bases, the J end lost 7 bases, and 8 bases lay between the germline ends. CDR3 DNA sequence: TGCGCCAGCAGCGACAGATTTGGCTACACCTTC. Translating gives CASSDRFGYTF.

V usage is TRBV4-3 and J usage is TRBJ2-1, with TRBD2 identical over 9 bases. From germline, CDR1 is LGHNA and CDR2 YSLEER. V trimming: 0 bases; J trimming: 9 bases; junction bases outside the gene matches: 6. The CDR3 has 15 residues. CDR3 DNA sequence: TGCGCCAGCAGCCAAGACTCTAGCGGGAAAGTTGAGCAGTTCTTC. Its translation is CASSQDSSGKVEQFF.

The chain combines TRBV19 with TRBJ2-6; weak D call: TRBD1 (6 bases). Germline V gene sequence: CDR1 LNHDA, CDR2 SQIVND (reference sequence). With 5 bases removed from V and 0 bases from J, the gap between germline ends came to 11 bases. The CDR3 has 16 residues. Here the CDR3 DNA reads TGTGCCAGTAGTTTCGGACAGACCTCTGGGGCCAACGTCCTGACTTTC. Its translation is CASSFGQTSGANVLTF.

The V and J genes are TRBV9 and TRBJ2-3; 8 bases are shared with TRBD2. Germline V gives CDR1 SGDLS, CDR2 YYNGEE. Unmatched junction bases numbered 2, after V lost 2 bases and J lost 0 bases. The CDR3 runs to 15 residues. The CDR3 nucleotides read TGTGCCAGCAGCGTTAGCGGGACTAGCACAGATACGCAGTATTTT. It specifies CASSVSGTSTDTQYF.

This clone was recorded a few times. V and J are TRBV20-1 and TRBJ2-5, with D unclear. Trimming cost V 3 bases and J 1 base, with 3 bases left between them. CDR1 and CDR2 (germline): DFQATT, SNEGSKA (reference sequence). The CDR3 contains 11 residues. CDR3 nucleotide sequence: TGCAGTGCTAGGCGCCAAGAGACCCAGTACTTC. Its translation: CSARRQETQYF.

The chain couples TRBV9 to TRBJ2-1; D is undetermined. V was cut by 0 bases and J by 5 bases, with 9 bases left in between. Germline loops: CDR1 SGDLS, CDR2 YYNGEE. The CDR3 length is 14 residues. Written as DNA, the CDR3 is TGTGCCAGCAGCGTAGGACAATCGCACAATGAGCAGTTCTTC. It specifies CASSVGQSHNEQFF.

The chain uses TRBV4-2 and TRBJ2-7; D is perhaps TRBD2 (6 bases). V shed 0 bases and J shed 0 bases, with 12 bases lying between them. The CDR3 is 16 residues long. Germline V gene lookup returns CDR1 LGHNA and CDR2 YNFKEQ. The CDR3 loop is CASSQDRASASYEQYF. The CDR3, as DNA: TGTGCCAGCAGCCAAGATCGTGCTAGCGCCTCCTACGAGCAGTACTTC.

A remark on this clone: Other DNA variants within this sample encode the same CDR3. The chain has TRBV2 and TRBJ1-1; D remains unclear. V dropped 8 bases and J dropped 6 bases, with 10 bases sitting between them. The CDR3 length is 11 residues. Germline V gene data show CDR1 as SNHLY and CDR2 as FYNNEI. The chain's CDR3 is CASSVGPEAFF. In nucleotides, the CDR3 is TGTGCCAGCTCGGTTGGGCCTGAAGCTTTCTTT.

V and J are TRBV4-1 and TRBJ1-5, with 7 bases lining up with TRBD1. CDR1 and CDR2 (germline): MGHRA, YSYEKL. The junction had 5 bases not matched to a gene; V was cut back by 3 bases and J by 0 bases. The CDR3 loop spans 16 amino acids. The CDR3 spells CASSQDGTASNQPQHF. In nucleotides, the CDR3 is TGCGCCAGCAGCCAGGATGGGACAGCTAGCAATCAGCCCCAGCATTTT.

The genes are TRBV6-1 and TRBJ1-3; D not certain. Germline loops: CDR1 MNHNS, CDR2 SASEGT. V dropped 2 bases and J dropped 4 bases, with 12 bases sitting between them. The CDR3 contains 15 residues. CDR3 region: CASSEWETAGNTIYF. The CDR3 DNA reads as TGTGCCAGCAGTGAATGGGAGACGGCGGGAAACACCATATATTTT.